The next 5 T cell receptor beta chains were all read from a single sample in a study of T-cell memory formation after mild COVID-19. TCRdb processed the 5' RACE reads anew with MiXCR; each CDR3 protein has one entry. The sample records 350,000 to 450,000 distinct CDR3 sequences, more than 20% being singletons. Source material: PBMCs or a T cell subset sorted from them (not recorded which). These receptors all stem from an adult woman who had mild COVID-19 (a few samples of this study predate the infection). Cell type and time point are not known.

The chain combines TRBV18 with TRBJ2-2; no reliable D call. Germline CDR1 is KGHSH and CDR2 is LQKENI. V was pared by 3 bases and J by 1 base, with 15 bases between. The length of the CDR3 is 17 residues. In nucleotides, the CDR3 is TGTGCCAGCTCACCTACTGGGAATTATGTGAACACCGGGGAGCTGTTTTTT. As protein: CASSPTGNYVNTGELFF.

This clonotype was counted ten times or more. V gene TRBV5-8 combines with J gene TRBJ1-6; possibly TRBD1 for D (5 bases). There are 16 residues in the CDR3. Germline assignment: CDR1 SGHTS and CDR2 YDEGEE. With 4 bases removed from V and 8 bases from J, the gap between germline ends came to 19 bases. CDR3 residues: CASSDSNISPDSPLHF. The CDR3 region has the DNA TGTGCCAGCAGCGACAGTAATATTTCCCCCGATTCACCCCTCCACTTT.

The chain carries TRBV4-1 and TRBJ2-5; the D is unclear. Germline V gene data show CDR1 as MGHRA and CDR2 as YSYEKL. The V gene lost 2 bases and the J gene lost 1 base, with 20 bases spanning the gap. The CDR3 extends over 18 amino acids. CDR3 sequence (DNA): TGCGCCAGCAGCCAACCAACCCTAACCCCGACGGCCCAAGAGACCCAGTACTTC. Translating gives CASSQPTLTPTAQETQYF.

This clonotype was seen only a few times. The rearrangement uses TRBV19 and TRBJ1-1; a weak D match, TRBD1 (5 bases). CDR3 length: 15 residues. V lost 4 bases, J lost 1 base, and 13 bases lay in between. Germline V gene data show CDR1 as LNHDA and CDR2 as SQIVND (reference sequence). The CDR3 nucleotides read TGTGCCAGTAGTACCCCCGGGGCGGCGAACACTGAAGCTTTCTTT. It codes for CASSTPGAANTEAFF.

This clonotype was detected a few times. The V call is TRBV7-9, the J call TRBJ2-7; D uncertain. Germline-derived CDR1 and CDR2 are SEHNR and FQNEAQ (reference sequence). The CDR3 consists of 12 residues. The V and J ends lost 3 bases and 9 bases respectively, with 12 bases between them. Written as DNA, the CDR3 is TGTGCCAGCAGCTTCGAGCTGGCCGGGCAGTACTTC. Its translation: CASSFELAGQYF.